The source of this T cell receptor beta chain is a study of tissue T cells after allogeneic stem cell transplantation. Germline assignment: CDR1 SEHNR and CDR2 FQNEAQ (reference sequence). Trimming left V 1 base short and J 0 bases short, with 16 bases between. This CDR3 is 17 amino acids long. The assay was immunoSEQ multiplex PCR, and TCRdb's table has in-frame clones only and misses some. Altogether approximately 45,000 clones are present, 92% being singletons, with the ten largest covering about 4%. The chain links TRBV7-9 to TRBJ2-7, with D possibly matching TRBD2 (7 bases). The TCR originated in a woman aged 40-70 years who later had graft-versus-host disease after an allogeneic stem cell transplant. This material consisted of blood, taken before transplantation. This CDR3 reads CASSLVGRGTSSYEQYF. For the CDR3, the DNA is TGTGCCAGCAGCTTAGTAGGGAGGGGGACCTCCTCCTACGAGCAGTACTTC. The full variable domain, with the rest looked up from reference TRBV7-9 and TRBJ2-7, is DTGVSQNPRHKITKRGQNVTFRCDPISEHNRLYWYRQTLGQGPEFLTYFQNEAQLEKSRLLSDRFSAERPKGSFSTLEIQRTEQGDSAMYLCASSLVGRGTSSYEQYFGPGTRLTVT.